What follows are 10 T cell receptor beta chains derived from one specimen sequenced in a study of post-analysis software for immune sequencing data. Findings and limits, study-wide: In patients, TRBV5-6, TRBV5-1 and TRBV20-1 belonged to five or six TRBV segments found more frequently than in controls.

TCR beta cDNA libraries included unique molecular identifiers. TCRdb ran MiXCR on the PCR reads and lists one entry per CDR3 protein. The repertoire holds about half a million distinct CDR3 sequences, with roughly 34% as singletons. Which antigens these TCRs recognize remains unknown. Sequenced input: blood. These TCRs come from a girl younger than 18 with multiple sclerosis.

This clonotype has only a few counts. The V gene is TRBV2, the J gene TRBJ1-1, with D possibly matching TRBD1 (5 bases). CDR1 SNHLY and CDR2 FYNNEI come from the germline V gene. The ends were cut back, 4 bases at V and 3 bases at J, with 12 bases in the middle. The CDR3 has 14 residues. CDR3 residues: CASSARGGDTEAFF. CDR3 sequence (DNA): TGTGCCAGCAGTGCCCGGGGAGGGGACACTGAAGCTTTCTTT.

This clonotype showed up just a few times. This chain joins TRBV20-1 and TRBJ2-7, with D possibly TRBD1 on 6 matching bases. The J call may be in error: the DNA end matches TRBJ2-5 better. This CDR3 region has 14 residues. In germline, CDR1 is DFQATT, CDR2 SNEGSKA (reference sequence). The CDR3 is CSASARGDEVTQYF. CDR3 nucleotides: TGCAGTGCGAGCGCCAGGGGCGACGAGGTGACCCAGTACTTC.

This clonotype has more than one count but fewer than ten. CDR3 protein: CASSHRQRVNVLTF. The CDR3 bases are TGTGCCAGCAGCCACCGCCAACGGGTCAACGTCCTGACTTTC. This rearrangement joins TRBV6-2 or TRBV6-3 to TRBJ2-6; D unclear. The germline V gene has CDR1 MNHEY and CDR2 SVGEGT. The length of the CDR3 is 14 residues. V dropped 6 bases and J dropped 9 bases, with 15 bases sitting between them.

This rearrangement joins TRBV2 to TRBJ1-2, with D unclear. The CDR3 loop spans 15 amino acids. V lost 6 bases and J 4 bases, leaving 18 bases between the germline ends. Germline loops: CDR1 SNHLY, CDR2 FYNNEI. CDR3 protein: CASSGEGRNIYGYTF. CDR3 bases: TGTGCCAGCAGCGGAGAGGGTCGGAACATCTATGGCTACACCTTC.

The chain has TRBV14 and TRBJ2-5; TRBD2 matches at 8 bases. Near its end, the DNA agrees better with TRBJ2-7, so the J call may be wrong. This CDR3 contains 15 residues. CDR1 SGHDN and CDR2 FVKESK come from the germline V gene. The CDR3 protein is CASSHPAGAVYEQYF. The CDR3 DNA sequence: TGTGCCAGCAGCCATCCAGCGGGGGCGGTCTACGAGCAGTACTTC.

This clonotype occurred a few times. V is TRBV12-3 or TRBV12-4 and J is TRBJ1-2; D perhaps matches TRBD1 (5 bases). Trimming removed 3 bases from V and 0 bases from J, with 14 bases in between. The CDR3 sequence is 16 residues long. The DNA of the CDR3 is TGTGCCAGCAGTTTCTGGGGCCCTAATTCTAACTATGGCTACACCTTC. Translation: CASSFWGPNSNYGYTF.

CDR3 sequence: CTSSLRIPGNEQFF. The DNA of the CDR3 is TGTACCAGCAGCTTACGGATCCCAGGCAATGAGCAGTTCTTC. The chain has TRBV7-2 and TRBJ2-1; D unresolved. Germline V gene sequence: CDR1 SGHTA, CDR2 FQGNSA. This CDR3 comprises 14 residues. V lost 2 bases to trimming and J lost 6 bases, with 11 bases between them.

This clonotype was detected a few times. The chain employs TRBV5-1 and TRBJ2-1; D ambiguous. The CDR3 has 16 residues. V was clipped by 0 bases and J by 0 bases, with 10 bases between them. In germline, CDR1 is SGHRS, CDR2 YFSETQ. CDR3 region: CASSLVGKSSYNEQFF. The CDR3 DNA is TGCGCCAGCAGCTTGGTGGGAAAGAGCTCCTACAATGAGCAGTTCTTC.

This clonotype was seen more than once but under ten times. This chain uses TRBV5-1 with TRBJ2-1, with 10 bases that match TRBD1. The germline gives CDR1 SGHRS, CDR2 YFSETQ. J was trimmed by 5 bases and V by 2 bases; bases with no gene match: 4. CDR3 length: 15 residues. This CDR3 is CASSFSDRGDNEQFF. The CDR3 nucleotides read TGCGCCAGCAGCTTCTCGGACAGGGGGGACAATGAGCAGTTCTTC.

The chain recombines TRBV11-2 with TRBJ2-4, with no clear D. The CDR3 is 15 amino acids. Trimming stripped 5 bases from V and 2 bases from J, with 13 bases between. Germline-derived CDR1 and CDR2 are SGHAT and FQNNGV. CDR3: CASSISQTTKNIQYF. The CDR3 DNA sequence: TGTGCCAGCAGCATTTCCCAGACGACCAAAAACATTCAGTACTTC.